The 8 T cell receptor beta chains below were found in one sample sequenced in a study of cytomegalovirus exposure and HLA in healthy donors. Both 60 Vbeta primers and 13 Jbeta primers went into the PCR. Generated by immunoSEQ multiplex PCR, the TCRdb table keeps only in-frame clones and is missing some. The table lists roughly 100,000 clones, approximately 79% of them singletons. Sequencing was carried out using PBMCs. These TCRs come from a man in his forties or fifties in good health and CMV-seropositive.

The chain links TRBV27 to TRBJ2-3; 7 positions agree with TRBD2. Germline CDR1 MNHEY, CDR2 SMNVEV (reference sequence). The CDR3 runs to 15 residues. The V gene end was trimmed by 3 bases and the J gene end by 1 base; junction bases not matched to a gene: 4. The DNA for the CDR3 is TGTGCCAGCAGTTTGCTAGCGGACCGCACAGATACGCAGTATTTT. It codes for CASSLLADRTDTQYF.

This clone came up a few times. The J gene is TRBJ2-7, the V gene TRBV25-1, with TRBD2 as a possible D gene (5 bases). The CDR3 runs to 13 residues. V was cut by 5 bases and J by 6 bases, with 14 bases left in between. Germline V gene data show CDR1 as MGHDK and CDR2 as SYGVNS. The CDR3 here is CASSRSDSREQYF. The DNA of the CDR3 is TGTGCCAGCAGTCGATCGGACTCCCGCGAGCAGTACTTC.

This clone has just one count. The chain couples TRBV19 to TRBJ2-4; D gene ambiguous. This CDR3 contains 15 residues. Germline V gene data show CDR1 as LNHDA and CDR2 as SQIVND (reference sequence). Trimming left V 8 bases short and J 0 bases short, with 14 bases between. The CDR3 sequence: CASGKRLLAKNIQYF. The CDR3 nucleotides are TGTGCCAGTGGAAAGAGGTTACTAGCCAAAAACATTCAGTACTTC.

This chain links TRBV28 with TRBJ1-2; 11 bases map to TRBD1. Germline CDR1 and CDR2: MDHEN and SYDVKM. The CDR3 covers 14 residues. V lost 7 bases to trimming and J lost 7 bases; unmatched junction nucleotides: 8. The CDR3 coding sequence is TGTGCCAGCACCTCAGGACAGGGGGCCGGTGGCTACACCTTC. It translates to CASTSGQGAGGYTF.

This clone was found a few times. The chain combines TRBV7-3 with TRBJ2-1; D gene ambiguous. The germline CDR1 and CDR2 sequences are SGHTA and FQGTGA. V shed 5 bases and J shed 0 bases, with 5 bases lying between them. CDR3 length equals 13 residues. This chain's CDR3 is CASSRSSYNEQFF. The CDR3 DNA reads TGTGCCAGCAGCAGGAGCTCCTACAATGAGCAGTTCTTC.

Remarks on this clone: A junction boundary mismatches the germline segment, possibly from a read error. For the CDR3, the DNA is TGTGCCAGCAGCAATATACAGGGGGGGACTCTCTTC. It specifies CASSNIQGGTLF. This chain connects TRBV11-2 to TRBJ2-1; perhaps TRBD1 as D (8 bases). The CDR3 is 12 amino acids. Per germline, CDR1 SGHAT and CDR2 FQNNGV.

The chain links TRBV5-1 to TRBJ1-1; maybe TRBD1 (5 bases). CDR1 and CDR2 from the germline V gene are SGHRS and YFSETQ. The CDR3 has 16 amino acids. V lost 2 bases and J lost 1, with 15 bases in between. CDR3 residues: CASSFSMIQGNTEAFF. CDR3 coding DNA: TGCGCCAGCAGCTTTTCGATGATCCAGGGGAACACTGAAGCTTTCTTT.

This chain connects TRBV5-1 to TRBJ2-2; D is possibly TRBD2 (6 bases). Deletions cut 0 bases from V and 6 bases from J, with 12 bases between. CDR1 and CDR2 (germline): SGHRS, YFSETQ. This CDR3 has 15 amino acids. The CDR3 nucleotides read TGCGCCAGCAGCTTGGCAGGGAGGTTCGCCGGGGAGCTGTTTTTT. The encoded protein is CASSLAGRFAGELFF. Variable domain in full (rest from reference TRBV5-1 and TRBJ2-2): KAGVTQTPRYLIKTRGQQVTLSCSPISGHRSVSWYQQTPGQGLQFLFEYFSETQRNKGNFPGRFSGRQFSNSRSEMNVSTLELGDSALYLCASSLAGRFAGELFFGEGSRLTVL.